This T cell receptor beta chain was recorded in a study of blood T cells in healthy people across ages. The CDR3 extends over 17 amino acids. V dropped 2 bases and J dropped 4; count of bases not matched to a gene: 5. Germline CDR1 is MNHEY and CDR2 is SMNVEV (reference sequence). Next came a second PCR, run for 7 to 11 cycles, which used a sample-barcoded 5' primer along with a J-beta primer mix. One entry per CDR3 protein results from TCRdb running MiXCR on the 5' RACE reads. This sample has some 920,000 distinct CDR3 sequences; around 54% occur once, and the top ten carry 20% to 25%. The receptor was derived from a woman aged 55-70 years in good health. The chain is built from TRBV27 and TRBJ2-1; 13 bases fit TRBD2. Sample: blood. The CDR3 region is CASSLRTSGGIYNEQFF. DNA for the CDR3: TGTGCCAGCAGTTTAAGGACTAGCGGGGGTATTTACAATGAGCAGTTCTTC.